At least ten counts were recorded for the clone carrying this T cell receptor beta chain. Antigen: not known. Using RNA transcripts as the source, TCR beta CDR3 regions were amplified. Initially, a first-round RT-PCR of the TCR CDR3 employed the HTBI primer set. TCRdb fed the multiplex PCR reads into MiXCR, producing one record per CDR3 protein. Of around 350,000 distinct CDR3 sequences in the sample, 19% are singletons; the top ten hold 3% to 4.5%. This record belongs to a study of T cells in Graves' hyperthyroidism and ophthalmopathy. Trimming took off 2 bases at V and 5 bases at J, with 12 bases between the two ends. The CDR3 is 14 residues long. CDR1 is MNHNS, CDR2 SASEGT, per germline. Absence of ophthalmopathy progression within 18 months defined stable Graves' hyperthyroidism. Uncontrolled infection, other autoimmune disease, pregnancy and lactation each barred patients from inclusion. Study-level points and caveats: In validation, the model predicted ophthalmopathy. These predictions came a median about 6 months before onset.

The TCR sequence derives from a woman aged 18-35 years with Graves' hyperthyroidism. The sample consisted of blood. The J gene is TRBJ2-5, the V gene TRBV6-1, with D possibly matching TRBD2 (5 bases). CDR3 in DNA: TGTGCCAGCAGTGAACACACTAGGAGGGAGACCCAGTACTTC. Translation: CASSEHTRRETQYF.